What follows are 32 T cell receptor beta chains derived from one specimen sequenced in a study of T cells in Graves' hyperthyroidism and ophthalmopathy. Amplified TCR beta CDR3 regions derived from RNA transcripts. The study used the HTBI primer set for a first-round RT-PCR of the TCR CDR3. TCRdb redid the calling of the multiplex PCR reads with MiXCR, one entry per CDR3 protein. The sample has about 720,000 distinct CDR3 sequences; about 17% are singletons. Sequenced material: blood. Receptors were obtained from a man younger than 35 with Graves' hyperthyroidism.

This clonotype was counted at least ten times. V gene TRBV28 combines with J gene TRBJ2-1; 7 nucleotides agree with TRBD1. CDR3 size: 17 residues. Per germline, CDR1 MDHEN and CDR2 SYDVKM. J gave up 1 base and V 3 bases, and 9 bases lay outside the gene matches. CDR3 protein: CASSLKGQQASYNEQFF. CDR3 nucleotides: TGTGCCAGCAGTTTGAAGGGACAGCAGGCTTCCTACAATGAGCAGTTCTTC.

This clonotype was picked up a small number of times. This sequence joins TRBV27 and TRBJ2-2; 10 bases agree with TRBD1. Germline CDR1 is MNHEY and CDR2 is SMNVEV (reference sequence). The V gene end was trimmed by 2 bases and the J gene end by 7 bases; junction bases not matched to a gene: 10. CDR3 size: 17 residues. The CDR3 is CASSLTRGTGAVGELFF. Written as DNA, the CDR3 is TGTGCCAGCAGTTTAACCCGTGGGACAGGGGCGGTCGGGGAGCTGTTTTTT.

The chain links TRBV20-1 to TRBJ2-5; either TRBD1 or TRBD2 may fit D (7 bases each). The V gene's germline CDR1 is DFQATT and CDR2 SNEGSKA (reference sequence). CDR3 size: 13 residues. The V end was cut by 4 bases, the J end by 5 bases, with 14 bases between. CDR3 DNA sequence: TGCAGTGCTACACTCAGGGGGGGGGAGACCCAGTACTTC. This encodes CSATLRGGETQYF.

V usage is TRBV12-3 or TRBV12-4 and J usage is TRBJ1-2; tentatively, D is TRBD1 (6 bases). The CDR3 sequence is 13 residues long. V was pared by 6 bases and J by 6 bases, with 14 bases between. The CDR3 nucleotides read TGTGCCAGCAGCACGCCGGGACATGATGGCTACACCTTC. Translation gives CASSTPGHDGYTF.

This clonotype was seen at least ten times. V usage is TRBV28 and J usage is TRBJ2-7; either TRBD1 or TRBD2 may supply D (5 bases each). Germline assignment: CDR1 MDHEN and CDR2 SYDVKM. V was trimmed by 8 bases and J by 7 bases, leaving 18 bases between them. There are 13 residues in the CDR3. In DNA, the CDR3 is TGTGCCAGCCGGGACGGAGGTGATTGGGAGCAGTACTTC. Translation gives CASRDGGDWEQYF.

This clonotype has more than one count but fewer than ten. The V and J genes are TRBV3-1 and TRBJ2-4; 9 nucleotides agree with TRBD2. The CDR3 runs to 15 residues. The junction had 7 bases not matched to a gene; V was cut back by 1 base and J by 9 bases. Germline-derived CDR1 and CDR2 are LGHDT and YNNKEL (reference sequence). CDR3 in DNA: TGTGCCAGCAGCCAAGCACCTAGCGGGACCCTCATTCAGTACTTC. It encodes CASSQAPSGTLIQYF.

The V call is TRBV6-1, the J call TRBJ2-7; D remains ambiguous. Germline assignment: CDR1 MNHNS and CDR2 SASEGT. V was trimmed by 5 bases and J by 0 bases, leaving 8 bases between them. The CDR3 runs 13 residues. The CDR3 bases are TGTGCCAGCAGTACGGTCAACTCCTACGAGCAGTACTTC. Its protein product is CASSTVNSYEQYF.

This clonotype was detected many times. The chain uses TRBV27 and TRBJ2-1, with 9 bases fitting TRBD2. There are 15 residues in the CDR3. Germline CDR1 MNHEY, CDR2 SMNVEV (reference sequence). With V trimmed by 3 bases and J by 7 bases, 7 bases remained unmatched. The CDR3 DNA reads as TGTGCCAGCAGTTTTTGGGCGGGAGGGCCTAATGAGCAGTTCTTC. It codes for CASSFWAGGPNEQFF.

The chain links TRBV6-1 to TRBJ2-2, with D possibly being TRBD2 (5 bases). V was cut by 5 bases and J by 7 bases, with 11 bases left in between. This CDR3 is 13 amino acids long. Germline V gene data show CDR1 as MNHNS and CDR2 as SASEGT. CDR3 nucleotides: TGTGCCAGCAGTTCCACGGGATACGGGGAGCTGTTTTTT. It translates to CASSSTGYGELFF.

This clonotype was seen many times. The chain employs TRBV28 and TRBJ1-5; TRBD1 agrees at 8 bases. Germline values: CDR1 MDHEN, CDR2 SYDVKM. J was trimmed by 3 bases and V by 5 bases; bases with no gene match: 3. The CDR3 spans 14 residues. This CDR3 is CASSLRGLNQPQHF. The CDR3 DNA is TGTGCCAGCAGTCTCAGGGGGCTCAATCAGCCCCAGCATTTT.

A word on this clonotype: Germline is not matched at one junction end, which may reflect a read error. The V gene is TRBV5-6, the J gene TRBJ2-1, with 9 bases that match TRBD1. Germline loops: CDR1 SGHDT, CDR2 YYEEEE. This CDR3 is built from 15 residues. The CDR3 here is CASSGGQGVYNEQLF. CDR3 DNA sequence: TGTGCCAGCAGCGGGGGACAGGGTGTCTACAATGAGCAGTTATTC.

This chain joins TRBV3-1 and TRBJ1-1; 8 bases are a match to TRBD1. In germline, CDR1 is LGHDT, CDR2 YNNKEL (reference sequence). V gave up 3 bases and J gave up 5 bases; unmatched junction bases: 5. This CDR3 has 14 amino acids. The DNA for the CDR3 is TGTGCCAGCAGCCAGATGACAGGGGAGACTGAAGCTTTCTTT. It yields the protein CASSQMTGETEAFF.

This clonotype was detected many times. The CDR3 DNA follows: TGTGCCAGCAGCCCTCTGGCGGTCCCGCAACCCTACGAGCAGTACTTC. Amino acids: CASSPLAVPQPYEQYF. The rearrangement links TRBV9 to TRBJ2-7; D is unclear. The ends were cut back, 4 bases at V and 2 bases at J, with 19 bases in the middle. The length of the CDR3 is 16 residues. Per germline, CDR1 SGDLS and CDR2 YYNGEE.

This clonotype was detected many times. This chain uses TRBV19 with TRBJ2-7; D is ambiguous. V was trimmed by 10 bases and J by 0 bases, leaving 13 bases between them. The CDR3 loop spans 13 amino acids. Germline values: CDR1 LNHDA, CDR2 SQIVND (reference sequence). The CDR3 here is CATAGPDSYEQYF. CDR3 DNA: TGTGCCACCGCCGGACCGGACTCCTACGAGCAGTACTTC.

The V and J genes are TRBV7-9 and TRBJ1-2; 10 nucleotides line up with TRBD1. The CDR3 consists of 14 residues. The germline CDR1 and CDR2 sequences are SEHNR and FQNEAQ (reference sequence). V was pared by 5 bases and J by 7 bases, with 7 bases of the junction left unmatched. This chain's CDR3 is CASSRLGTGVGYTF. In nucleotides, the CDR3 is TGTGCCAGCAGCCGCCTCGGGACAGGGGTTGGCTACACCTTC. The whole variable domain, remainder taken from reference TRBV7-9 and TRBJ1-2, is DTGVSQNPRHKITKRGQNVTFRCDPISEHNRLYWYRQTLGQGPEFLTYFQNEAQLEKSRLLSDRFSAERPKGSFSTLEIQRTEQGDSAMYLCASSRLGTGVGYTFGSGTRLTVV.

This clonotype was recorded at least ten times. The V and J genes are TRBV12-5 and TRBJ2-7; 15 bases agree with TRBD2. Germline V CDR1 and CDR2: LGHNT, FRNRAP. Losses at the gene ends were 6 bases for V and 2 bases for J; bases not matched to a gene: 5. CDR3 size: 16 residues. The CDR3: CASGGLAGGPAYEQYF. The CDR3 nucleotides are TGTGCTAGTGGCGGACTAGCGGGAGGGCCCGCCTACGAGCAGTACTTC.

This rearrangement joins TRBV20-1 to TRBJ2-6; no clear D gene. The CDR3 has 14 residues. V dropped 1 base and J dropped 0 bases, with 4 bases sitting between them. The germline gives CDR1 DFQATT, CDR2 SNEGSKA (reference sequence). CDR3 protein: CSARGNSGANVLTF. The CDR3 DNA reads TGCAGTGCTAGAGGCAACTCTGGGGCCAACGTCCTGACTTTC.

The sample holds a few counts of this clonotype. V and J are TRBV20-1 and TRBJ2-1; 7 bases line up with TRBD1. Germline CDR1 DFQATT, CDR2 SNEGSKA (reference sequence). This CDR3 is 14 amino acids long. The V gene end was trimmed by 4 bases and the J gene end by 3 bases; junction bases not matched to a gene: 6. The CDR3 here is CSAIPGQLYNEQFF. CDR3 bases: TGCAGTGCTATACCGGGACAGCTCTACAATGAGCAGTTCTTC.

This clonotype appeared many times. J is TRBJ2-7 and V is TRBV7-8; 14 nucleotides line up with TRBD2. The germline gives CDR1 SGHVS, CDR2 FQNEAQ. With 3 bases clipped from V and 0 bases from J, the junction kept 7 bases outside the gene matches. CDR3 length equals 18 residues. CDR3 sequence: CASSFLIGTSGSSYEQYF. The CDR3, as DNA: TGTGCCAGCAGCTTTCTGATCGGGACTAGCGGGAGCTCCTACGAGCAGTACTTC.

This clonotype was counted between two and nine times. The rearrangement joins TRBV29-1 to TRBJ2-1; D may be TRBD1 or TRBD2 (6 bases each). Germline V gives CDR1 SQVTM, CDR2 ANQGSEA. V was pared by 5 bases and J by 4 bases, with 15 bases between. This CDR3 has 14 residues. Here the CDR3 reads CSVQGGSWYNEQFF. Written as DNA, the CDR3 is TGCAGCGTTCAAGGGGGGAGCTGGTACAATGAGCAGTTCTTC.

The J gene is TRBJ2-1, the V gene TRBV7-2; 9 bases agree with TRBD2. The length of the CDR3 is 17 residues. Germline V gene data show CDR1 as SGHTA and CDR2 as FQGNSA. Germline trimming cut 2 bases from V and 3 bases from J; bases unmatched to any gene: 8. In DNA form, the CDR3 reads TGTGCCAGCAGCTTATCGCTAGCGGGAAAATTCTACAATGAGCAGTTCTTC. Its protein is CASSLSLAGKFYNEQFF.

The V gene is TRBV10-3, the J gene TRBJ1-5; D is ambiguous. V dropped 2 bases and J dropped 5 bases, with 4 bases sitting between them. The CDR3 totals 12 residues. CDR1 and CDR2 (germline): ENHRY, SYGVKD. The CDR3, as DNA: TGTGCCATCAGTGAGCCCGATCAGCCCCAGCATTTT. It codes for CAISEPDQPQHF.

This chain connects TRBV12-5 to TRBJ1-1; possibly TRBD1 for D (5 bases). This CDR3 is built from 14 residues. CDR1 LGHNT and CDR2 FRNRAP come from the germline V gene. V was trimmed by 5 bases and J by 0 bases, leaving 10 bases between them. The CDR3 nucleotides are TGTGCTAGTGGTACCGGGACCATGAACACTGAAGCTTTCTTT. This sequence encodes CASGTGTMNTEAFF.

The rearrangement joins TRBV28 to TRBJ2-1, with D perhaps matching TRBD2 (6 bases). Germline V lookup: CDR1 MDHEN, CDR2 SYDVKM. V was shortened by 5 bases and J by 7 bases, with 12 bases between the two germline ends. The CDR3 contains 13 residues. The CDR3 DNA is TGTGCCAGCAGTGATAGCGGTTCGAATGAGCAGTTCTTC. Its translation: CASSDSGSNEQFF.

This clonotype was recorded at least ten times. The V and J genes are TRBV2 and TRBJ1-2, with unresolved D. Germline V gene data show CDR1 as SNHLY and CDR2 as FYNNEI. Trimming took 1 base from V and 7 from J, leaving 13 bases between them. This CDR3 has 14 residues. The CDR3: CASSEVLGSRGYTF. The CDR3, as DNA: TGTGCCAGCAGTGAAGTCCTAGGGTCGCGTGGCTACACCTTC.

V is TRBV10-3 and J is TRBJ2-1; the D gene is possibly TRBD1 (6 bases). Trimming stripped 6 bases from V and 6 bases from J, with 12 bases between. Germline-derived CDR1 and CDR2 are ENHRY and SYGVKD. This CDR3 comprises 13 residues. CDR3 sequence reads: CAIRPTGFNEQFF. DNA of the CDR3: TGTGCCATCAGACCAACAGGGTTCAATGAGCAGTTCTTC.

In this sample, this clonotype turned up a few times. The CDR3 sequence: CASDSLSTDTQYF. The CDR3 nucleotides read TGTGCCAGCGACTCTCTAAGCACAGATACGCAGTATTTT. This rearrangement joins TRBV7-9 to TRBJ2-3; no clear D gene. This CDR3 spans 13 amino acids. Germline V gene lookup returns CDR1 SEHNR and CDR2 FQNEAQ (reference sequence). Trimming removed 8 bases from V and 0 bases from J, with 9 bases in between.

In this sample, this clonotype turned up many times. This sequence joins TRBV12-3 or TRBV12-4 and TRBJ2-2; no firm D call. Trimming stripped 5 bases from V and 4 bases from J, with 11 bases between. CDR3 length: 14 amino acids. CDR3 sequence (DNA): TGTGCCAGCAGTAGGGTTAGCCTCACCGGGGAGCTGTTTTTT. Residues: CASSRVSLTGELFF.

This clonotype was recorded a few times. The rearrangement joins TRBV28 to TRBJ2-7, with D perhaps TRBD1 or TRBD2 (5 bases each). CDR1 and CDR2 (germline): MDHEN, SYDVKM. The ends were cut back, 6 bases at V and 2 bases at J, with 20 bases in the middle. There are 16 residues in the CDR3. CDR3 protein: CASRMPQGLATYEQYF. Here the CDR3 DNA reads TGTGCCAGCAGAATGCCCCAGGGTCTAGCTACCTACGAGCAGTACTTC.

This clonotype has at least ten counts. The chain carries TRBV7-9 and TRBJ2-1, with 13 nucleotides matching TRBD2. The CDR3 length is 18 residues. From germline, CDR1 is SEHNR and CDR2 FQNEAQ (reference sequence). Trimming removed 1 base from V and 7 bases from J; junction bases left unmatched: 10. The CDR3 DNA follows: TGTGCCAGCAGCTTAGGGACTAGCGGGAGCCCCGGGTATAATGAGCAGTTCTTC. Amino acid sequence: CASSLGTSGSPGYNEQFF.

The J gene is TRBJ2-1, the V gene TRBV7-9; D tentatively fits TRBD1 or TRBD2 (5 bases each). The germline gives CDR1 SEHNR, CDR2 FQNEAQ (reference sequence). The CDR3 extends over 15 amino acids. With 2 bases removed from V and 5 bases from J, the gap between germline ends came to 13 bases. The chain's CDR3 is CASSLSIWGHNEQFF. The DNA for the CDR3 is TGTGCCAGCAGCTTATCGATTTGGGGACACAATGAGCAGTTCTTC.

The chain links TRBV7-6 to TRBJ2-3, with unresolved D. Trimming cost V 3 bases and J 4 bases, with 8 bases left between them. This CDR3 spans 13 amino acids. CDR1 and CDR2 from the germline V gene are SGHVS and FNYEAQ. CDR3 in DNA: TGTGCCAGCAGCTTGGCAGAGTCAGATACGCAGTATTTT. Translation gives CASSLAESDTQYF.